The clone carrying this TCR beta chain was seen a handful of times. The antigen remains unidentified. This record comes from a study of identical twins. General study findings and limits: The presence of invariant MAIT and iNKT cells could partly confound analyses of zero-insertion sequences.

This CDR3 comprises 15 residues. Germline assignment: CDR1 KGHDR and CDR2 SFDVKD. J was trimmed by 5 bases and V by 4 bases; bases with no gene match: 8. All of the donors were Caucasians in good health. Template switching supplied a universal primer site; unique molecular identifiers were carried on the cDNA. One entry per CDR3 protein results from TCRdb running MiXCR on the 5' RACE reads. The data hold fewer than 500,000 distinct CDR3 sequences, with roughly an eighth observed a single time. Separately, the same data were catalogued under a study of yellow fever vaccine responses in identical twins.

This receptor was taken from a woman younger than 30 in good health. The sample comprised CD4+ T cells sorted from blood. The rearrangement links TRBV24-1 to TRBJ2-3; 7 bases line up with TRBD1. The CDR3 region is CATSDNGQVGDTQYF. CDR3 sequence (DNA): TGTGCCACCAGTGACAATGGACAGGTTGGAGATACGCAGTATTTT.